This TCR beta chain was identified in a study of blood T cell repertoires in COVID-19. Across the whole study: From the United States, Italy and Spain came samples of acute and convalescent COVID-19. Sources were T cells, B-cell-depleted T cells, or PBMCs; the material itself was cDNA or gDNA.

The CDR3 runs 15 residues. V shed 2 bases, J shed 9 bases, and the junction held 10 bases outside the gene matches. Germline V CDR1 and CDR2: SGHTA, FQGNSA. As processed by the authors: Estimates of nucleated cell counts were drawn from the amplification of reference gene primers. The protocol was immunoSEQ multiplex PCR, while the TCRdb copy is restricted to in-frame clones and leaves out a portion. V, J and clone size are taken as reported in that table, and D and trimming were inferred from the DNA itself. Of around 100,000 clones detected, more than 85% appear once; the ten largest clones hold roughly 2.1%.

Sequencing was performed on peripheral blood. The receptor was isolated from a man aged 45-60 years with active COVID-19. V is TRBV7-2 and J is TRBJ2-1; 7 bases are a match to TRBD2. The CDR3 sequence: CASSLMAGVIREQFF. CDR3 DNA: TGTGCCAGCAGCTTAATGGCGGGAGTTATCCGTGAGCAGTTCTTC.